This TCR beta chain was found in a study of blood T cell dynamics during melanoma immunotherapy. The V gene end was trimmed by 7 bases and the J gene end by 4 bases; junction bases not matched to a gene: 7. This CDR3 spans 15 amino acids. Germline lookup yields CDR1 LNHDA and CDR2 SQIVND (reference sequence). Described time point: week 3, after first cycle of checkpoint inhibitor. Apart from a couple of fast progressors, RECIST 1.1 response was judged 12 weeks post-infusion. The method was immunoSEQ multiplex PCR; TCRdb's version includes in-frame clones alone and lacks a portion of them. The sample lists 8,500 or so clones; 88% were seen once.

The rearrangement joins TRBV19 to TRBJ1-1; TRBD1 matches at 12 bases. The source material was blood, sampled from a patient treated with checkpoint blockade. The sequence came from a human donor with melanoma. The DNA for the CDR3 is TGTGCCAGTACGGTCGAGGGACAGGGGGCCACTGAAGCTTTCTTT. It encodes CASTVEGQGATEAFF. The full variable domain, rest sourced from reference TRBV19 and TRBJ1-1, is DGGITQSPKYLFRKEGQNVTLSCEQNLNHDAMYWYRQDPGQGLRLIYYSQIVNDFQKGDIAEGYSVSREKKESFPLTVTSAQKNPTAFYLCASTVEGQGATEAFFGQGTRLTVV.